Described below is a single TCR beta chain sequence and its context. This sample is drawn from a study of cytomegalovirus exposure and HLA in healthy donors. Primers included in the PCR were 60 Vbeta and 13 Jbeta primers. Clones were read by immunoSEQ multiplex PCR, and TCRdb kept only the in-frame ones, dropping some. The sample records about 160,000 clones, around 79% being singletons. The CDR3 runs to 15 residues. V shed 4 bases and J shed 6 bases, with 15 bases lying between them. The germline CDR1 and CDR2 sequences are SGHAT and FQNNGV. The source material was PBMCs. The sequence was collected from a woman between 40 and 50 years old in good health and CMV-seronegative. This chain uses TRBV11-2 with TRBJ1-4; D is uncertain. CDR3 loop: CASSSFQGRDEKLFF. The CDR3 DNA follows: TGTGCCAGCAGCTCCTTCCAAGGGAGAGATGAAAAACTGTTTTTT.